Sequencing of this TCR beta chain was carried out in a study of blood T cell repertoires in COVID-19. Study background: T cells, B-cell-depleted T cells, or PBMCs supplied cDNA or gDNA.

Per the original methods: Reference gene primer amplification in the assay estimated nucleated cell counts. Using immunoSEQ multiplex PCR, the repertoire was profiled, and TCRdb retains in-frame clones only, with some absent. The DNA gave D and trimming, while V, J and clone size come from that table. The sample has 140,000 to 150,000 clones; over 75% are singletons. Those enrolled, adults aged roughly 18 to 95 years, came from under 25 US areas. Participants' reported clinical history set cohort assignment. Germline V gene lookup returns CDR1 SQVTM and CDR2 ANQGSEA. V shed 3 bases and J shed 2 bases, with 13 bases lying between them. This CDR3 has 14 residues.

The clonotype comes from a woman aged 25-40 years with acute COVID-19. The specimen sequenced was PBMCs or T cells enriched from blood (not recorded which). The chain couples TRBV29-1 to TRBJ1-1, with a possible D match to TRBD1 (6 bases). CDR3 sequence: CSVDISDRNTEAFF. Written as DNA, the CDR3 is TGCAGCGTTGACATCTCGGACAGAAACACTGAAGCTTTCTTT.